Below are 6 T cell receptor beta chains sequenced from a single sample in a study of identical twins. Each CDR3 protein is one row after TCRdb ran MiXCR on the 5' RACE reads. This sample carries 150,000 or so distinct CDR3 sequences, 3% to 4.5% of them seen once, and the ten largest clones take 8.1%. The sample was memory T cells sorted from blood. These receptors originate from a man aged 18 to 30 in good health.

Regarding this clonotype: This could be a read error, since a much larger clone is one nucleotide away. This is likely a read error, given that the CDR3 carries no conserved phenylalanine or tryptophan at its end. The limits of the CDR3 on the DNA are not certain, so only TCRdb's listed CDR3 is given. The chain joins TRBV5-1 to TRBJ2-7. The CDR3 length is 13 residues, termini included. Per germline, CDR1 SGHRS and CDR2 YFSETQ. CDR3 loop: CASSLGGNAECYL.

This clonotype was seen at least ten times. The gene calls are TRBV5-5 and TRBJ2-2; tentatively, D is TRBD1 (6 bases). The CDR3 consists of 15 residues. Trimming took 0 bases from V and 4 from J, leaving 10 bases between them. CDR1 is SGHKS and CDR2 is YYEKEE in the germline V gene (reference sequence). The CDR3 DNA follows: TGTGCCAGCAGCTTGGAACTCAGGGGCACCGGGGAGCTGTTTTTT. It is translated as CASSLELRGTGELFF. The full variable domain, in which reference TRBV5-5 and TRBJ2-2 provide the parts outside the CDR3, is DAGVTQSPTHLIKTRGQQVTLRCSPISGHKSVSWYQQVLGQGPQFIFQYYEKEERGRGNFPDRFSARQFPNYSSELNVNALLLGDSALYLCASSLELRGTGELFFGEGSRLTVL.

This clonotype was seen at least ten times. The rearrangement uses TRBV4-2 and TRBJ1-5; tentatively, D is TRBD1 (6 bases). Germline V gives CDR1 LGHNA, CDR2 YNFKEQ. The CDR3 runs 16 residues. V lost 3 bases, J lost 0 bases, and 12 bases lay in between. The CDR3 is CASSQDRSYSNQPQHF. CDR3 bases: TGTGCCAGCAGCCAGGACAGATCGTATAGCAATCAGCCCCAGCATTTT.

At least ten counts were recorded for this clonotype. The V gene is TRBV5-1, the J gene TRBJ2-5; D might be TRBD1 or TRBD2, each matching 5 bases. V was clipped by 8 bases and J by 1 base, with 18 bases between them. The CDR3 has 15 amino acids. The germline CDR1 and CDR2 sequences are SGHRS and YFSETQ. CDR3 region: CASKRGVASQETQYF. CDR3 sequence (DNA): TGCGCCAGTAAAAGGGGAGTAGCATCCCAAGAGACCCAGTACTTC. The full variable domain, in which reference TRBV5-1 and TRBJ2-5 provide the parts outside the CDR3, is KAGVTQTPRYLIKTRGQQVTLSCSPISGHRSVSWYQQTPGQGLQFLFEYFSETQRNKGNFPGRFSGRQFSNSRSEMNVSTLELGDSALYLCASKRGVASQETQYFGPGTRLLVL.

There are many counts of this clonotype. This chain links TRBV10-1 with TRBJ2-7; 11 bases are shared with TRBD1. This CDR3 comprises 16 residues. V dropped 10 bases and J dropped 4; count of bases not matched to a gene: 15. The germline V gene has CDR1 WNHNN and CDR2 SYGVQD (reference sequence). CDR3 region: CANSLPGQGASYEQYF. The CDR3 DNA sequence: TGCGCCAACTCCCTCCCTGGACAGGGGGCTTCGTACGAGCAGTACTTC.

This clonotype was detected many times. This chain uses TRBV5-6 with TRBJ2-7; D is unresolved. In germline, CDR1 is SGHDT, CDR2 YYEEEE. This CDR3 has 14 amino acids. With 3 bases removed from V and 2 bases from J, the gap between germline ends came to 12 bases. The CDR3 DNA sequence: TGTGCCAGCAGCTCCCTGTTTTTGACCTACGAGCAGTACGTC. Amino acids: CASSSLFLTYEQYV.